Listed here are 5 T cell receptor beta chains from one sample, sequenced in a study of vaccination and CD4 T cells after COVID-19. Sequencing of the DNA from cultured CD4+ T cells was carried out with the Oncomine TCR Beta short-read assay. TCRdb used MiXCR to reprocess the PCR reads, holding one entry per CDR3 protein. The sample contains around 13,000 distinct CDR3 sequences, 50% to 55% of which appear only once. The treatment here: approximately 11-day PBMC culture with coronavirus spike peptide pools or control peptides (ViraFEST assay). These receptors lack a known antigen. What was sequenced was CD4+ T cells from blood, cultured in vitro. These receptors all come from a human donor who had recovered from COVID-19.

The chain is built from TRBV20-1 and TRBJ1-5, with 7 bases fitting TRBD1. With 1 base clipped from V and 6 bases from J, the junction kept 15 bases outside the gene matches. Germline V gene lookup returns CDR1 DFQATT and CDR2 SNEGSKA (reference sequence). The CDR3 covers 17 residues. The CDR3 DNA is TGCAGTGCTAGAGGGCCGGAGACAGGGCTCTTCGGTCAGCCCCAGCATTTT. Protein sequence: CSARGPETGLFGQPQHF.

This clonotype appeared a few times. The rearrangement links TRBV2 to TRBJ1-2; D gene unclear. CDR3 length: 13 residues. Germline values: CDR1 SNHLY, CDR2 FYNNEI. V was shortened by 6 bases and J by 0 bases, with 8 bases between the two germline ends. This CDR3 reads CASSPVPNYGYTF. CDR3 coding DNA: TGTGCCAGCAGCCCGGTCCCTAACTATGGCTACACCTTC. The variable domain in full, completed from reference TRBV2 and TRBJ1-2, reads EPEVTQTPSHQVTQMGQEVILRCVPISNHLYFYWYRQILGQKVEFLVSFYNNEISEKSEIFDDQFSVERPDGSNFTLKIRSTKLEDSAMYFCASSPVPNYGYTFGSGTRLTVV.

The rearrangement joins TRBV12-3 or TRBV12-4 to TRBJ1-1, with TRBD1 matching 7 bases. This CDR3 is built from 16 residues. The V and J ends lost 5 bases and 0 bases, in that order; junction bases with no gene match: 9. The CDR3 DNA sequence: TGTGCCAGCAGTCGACAGGGAGGGTTGATGAACACTGAAGCTTTCTTT. Its protein is CASSRQGGLMNTEAFF.

The rearrangement uses TRBV24-1 and TRBJ2-5; TRBD2 matches 13 bases. The CDR3 covers 16 residues. With 4 bases clipped from V and 4 bases from J, the junction kept 5 bases outside the gene matches. Germline-derived CDR1 and CDR2 are KGHDR and SFDVKD. This CDR3 is CATSDPGLAGVETQYF. CDR3 coding DNA: TGTGCCACCAGTGACCCCGGACTAGCGGGAGTAGAGACCCAGTACTTC.

This clonotype ranks as medium-sized (0.01 to 0.1%). V is TRBV6-4 and J is TRBJ2-3; 7 positions agree with TRBD2. Germline V CDR1 and CDR2: MRHNA, SNTAGT. Trimming at V came to 3 bases and at J to 3 bases, leaving 0 bases not matched to a gene. The CDR3 runs 13 residues. In DNA form, the CDR3 reads TGTGCCAGCAGTGAGCGGGAGACAGATACGCAGTATTTT. This translates into CASSERETDTQYF.